The rows below give T cell receptor beta chains drawn from one sample of a study of blood T cell repertoires in COVID-19. Data came from immunoSEQ multiplex PCR; TCRdb stores just in-frame clones and leaves some out. The table includes approximately 320,000 clones, roughly 90% detected once. Sequenced sample: PBMCs or T cells enriched from blood (not recorded which). The receptor set was obtained from a woman aged 18-29 years who had recovered from COVID-19. The CDR3 runs from the conserved cysteine through the conserved F or W. A D gene is named only where the DNA matches it firmly. A row's size may be missing; if present it is once, few, many or a size class.

length: 14; J: TRBJ2-7; D: .; V: TRBV6-6; size: .; CDR3: CASRLRGVTYEQYF; DNA: TGTGCCAGCAGACTCAGGGGGGTAACCTACGAGCAGTACTTC
length: 12; J: TRBJ1-4; D: .; V: TRBV10-3; size: once; CDR3: CAISVRGEKLFF; DNA: TGTGCCATCAGTGTCCGCGGTGAAAAACTGTTTTTT
length: 15; J: TRBJ2-1; D: .; V: TRBV9; size: .; CDR3: CASSSGGHSYNEQFF; DNA: TGTGCCAGCAGTAGTGGGGGCCACTCCTACAATGAGCAGTTCTTC
length: 16; J: TRBJ2-2; D: .; V: TRBV18; size: .; CDR3: CASSPSSPGGAGELFF; DNA: TGTGCCAGCTCACCATCAAGTCCGGGTGGCGCCGGGGAGCTGTTTTTT
length: 12; J: TRBJ1-2; D: TRBD1; V: TRBV7-3; size: once; CDR3: CASGQGNYGYTF; DNA: TGTGCCAGTGGACAGGGGAACTATGGCTACACCTTC
length: 13; J: TRBJ2-6; D: .; V: TRBV11-1; size: .; CDR3: CASEQAGANVLTF; DNA: TGTGCCAGCGAACAGGCTGGGGCCAACGTCCTGACTTTC
length: 17; J: TRBJ2-3; D: .; V: TRBV7-6; size: .; CDR3: CASSLGGMSASTDTQYF; DNA: TGTGCCAGCAGCTTAGGCGGGATGAGCGCTAGCACAGATACGCAGTATTTT
length: 13; J: TRBJ2-5; D: .; V: TRBV5-1; size: .; CDR3: CASSIAVQETQYF; DNA: TGCGCCAGCAGCATAGCGGTCCAAGAGACCCAGTACTTC
length: 13; J: TRBJ2-1; D: .; V: TRBV19; size: .; CDR3: CASTIPPNDEQFF; DNA: TGTGCCAGTACCATCCCCCCCAATGATGAGCAGTTCTTC
length: 16; J: TRBJ2-1; D: TRBD1; V: TRBV6-5; size: .; CDR3: CASSYLTGGMRDEQFF; DNA: TGTGCCAGCAGTTACCTTACAGGGGGAATGAGAGATGAGCAGTTCTTC
length: 15; J: TRBJ1-1; D: .; V: TRBV5-1; size: .; CDR3: CASSLLGTTNTEAFF; DNA: TGCGCCAGCAGCTTGCTTGGGACAACGAACACTGAAGCTTTCTTT
length: 15; J: TRBJ1-1; D: .; V: TRBV4-3; size: many; CDR3: CASSVYQGLNTEAFF; DNA: TGCGCCAGCAGCGTCTATCAGGGCCTGAACACTGAAGCTTTCTTT
length: 15; J: TRBJ2-5; D: TRBD2; V: TRBV3-1/TRBV3-2; size: .; CDR3: CASSQVGTSRETQYF; DNA: TGTGCCAGCAGCCAAGTTGGGACTAGCAGGGAGACCCAGTACTTC
length: 14; J: TRBJ2-2; D: .; V: TRBV6-5; size: few; CDR3: CASTDLGRTGELFF; DNA: TGTGCCAGCACCGACTTGGGGCGAACCGGGGAGCTGTTTTTT
length: 13; J: TRBJ1-1; D: .; V: TRBV7-9; size: .; CDR3: CASSQERGTEAFF; DNA: TGTGCCAGCAGCCAAGAAAGGGGCACTGAAGCTTTCTTT
length: 14; J: TRBJ2-7; D: TRBD1; V: TRBV7-2; size: .; CDR3: CASSSRDSPAEQYF; DNA: TGTGCCAGCAGCTCTCGGGACAGCCCCGCCGAGCAGTACTTC
length: 14; J: TRBJ1-4; D: .; V: TRBV5-4; size: .; CDR3: CASSLRGANEKLFF; DNA: TGTGCCAGCAGCCTAAGAGGAGCTAATGAAAAACTGTTTTTT
length: 14; J: TRBJ1-2; D: TRBD1; V: TRBV5-1; size: .; CDR3: CASSMTGTNYGYTF; DNA: TGCGCCAGCAGCATGACAGGGACTAACTATGGCTACACCTTC
length: 15; J: TRBJ1-4; D: .; V: TRBV28; size: .; CDR3: CASSLNGTPNEKLFF; DNA: TGTGCCAGCAGCCTTAACGGGACACCAAATGAAAAACTGTTTTTT
length: 14; J: TRBJ2-7; D: TRBD2; V: TRBV28; size: .; CDR3: CASSTSGLTLEQYF; DNA: TGTGCCAGCAGCACTAGCGGCCTAACGCTCGAGCAGTACTTC
length: 15; J: TRBJ2-1; D: TRBD2; V: TRBV5-1; size: .; CDR3: CASSLDASGYNEQFF; DNA: TGCGCCAGCAGCTTGGACGCTAGCGGCTACAATGAGCAGTTCTTC
length: 12; J: TRBJ2-7; D: .; V: TRBV6-5; size: .; CDR3: CASSTTGTKQYF; DNA: TGTGCCAGCAGTACCACAGGGACTAAGCAGTACTTC